Below are 18 T cell receptor beta chains sequenced from a single sample in a study of blood T cells in healthy people across ages. PCR was performed a second time for 7 to 11 cycles using a sample-barcoded 5' primer and a J-beta primer mix. TCRdb ran MiXCR on the 5' RACE reads and lists one entry per CDR3 protein. The sample has roughly 1.9 million distinct CDR3 sequences, 35% to 50% seen once. Sequenced sample: blood. The receptors were sampled from a human donor in good health.

The chain joins TRBV7-8 to TRBJ2-3; D unclear. The CDR3 loop spans 15 amino acids. Germline V gene lookup returns CDR1 SGHVS and CDR2 FQNEAQ. V lost 6 bases to trimming and J lost 0 bases, with 13 bases between them. The CDR3 reads CASSFFPASTDTQYF. The CDR3 nucleotides read TGTGCCAGCAGTTTTTTCCCGGCGAGCACAGATACGCAGTATTTT.

This clonotype was observed a handful of times. This chain connects TRBV10-3 to TRBJ1-5, with D possibly TRBD1 on 5 matching bases. Trimming removed 0 bases from V and 5 bases from J, with 5 bases in between. Germline V CDR1 and CDR2: ENHRY, SYGVKD. The CDR3 runs to 13 residues. In DNA, the CDR3 is TGTGCCATCAGTGAGTCCAGGGATCAGCCCCAGCATTTT. This sequence encodes CAISESRDQPQHF.

The chain recombines TRBV29-1 with TRBJ2-1, with TRBD1 matching 10 bases. CDR3 length: 14 amino acids. Unmatched junction bases numbered 6, after V lost 3 bases and J lost 7 bases. Germline CDR1 reads SQVTM; CDR2 reads ANQGSEA. The DNA for the CDR3 is TGCAGCGTTGACCCCGGGACAGGGGTTAATGAGCAGTTCTTC. Translation: CSVDPGTGVNEQFF.

V usage is TRBV7-2 and J usage is TRBJ2-7; D is unresolved. CDR1 and CDR2 (germline): SGHTA, FQGNSA. Deletions cut 1 base from V and 0 bases from J, with 10 bases between. The CDR3 covers 15 residues. DNA of the CDR3: TGTGCCAGCAGCTTAGAAGGAATAATCTCCTACGAGCAGTACTTC. Amino acids: CASSLEGIISYEQYF.

This clonotype was found a few times. This chain joins TRBV4-1 and TRBJ1-4; D gene unclear. The CDR3 is 14 residues long. Trimming pared 3 bases from V and 0 bases from J, leaving 5 bases between. CDR1 is MGHRA, CDR2 YSYEKL, per germline. The CDR3 DNA reads as TGCGCCAGCAGCCATTATGCAACTAATGAAAAACTGTTTTTT. This encodes CASSHYATNEKLFF.

This clonotype was observed once. The chain carries TRBV3-1 and TRBJ1-2, with a tentative D call TRBD1 (6 bases). The CDR3 sequence is 15 residues long. Trimming stripped 4 bases from V and 4 bases from J, with 16 bases between. Germline V gives CDR1 LGHDT, CDR2 YNNKEL (reference sequence). The CDR3 DNA follows: TGTGCCAGCAGCCCTAACAACGGGGGCGCCTATGGCTACACCTTC. Translation gives CASSPNNGGAYGYTF.

This clonotype was counted many times. The chain joins TRBV7-6 to TRBJ2-7, with D maybe TRBD1 (5 bases). The CDR3 length is 13 residues. V was pared by 8 bases and J by 3 bases, with 14 bases between. The germline gives CDR1 SGHVS, CDR2 FNYEAQ. This CDR3 is CASSRAANYEQYF. Here the CDR3 DNA reads TGTGCCAGCTCCAGGGCTGCGAACTACGAGCAGTACTTC. Based on the CDR3 plus reference TRBV7-6 and TRBJ2-7, the full variable domain is GAGVSQSPRYKVTKRGQDVALRCDPISGHVSLYWYRQALGQGPEFLTYFNYEAQQDKSGLPNDRFSAERPEGSISTLTIQRTEQRDSAMYRCASSRAANYEQYFGPGTRLTVT.

The rearrangement links TRBV5-1 to TRBJ2-7; weak D call: TRBD1 (5 bases). The J call is in doubt because the DNA end fits TRBJ2-5 better. CDR1 is SGHRS, CDR2 YFSETQ, per germline. The CDR3 extends over 13 amino acids. CDR3 in amino acids: CASSSDSPRTQYF. For the CDR3, the DNA is TGCGCCAGCAGCTCCGACAGCCCCAGGACCCAGTACTTC.

The chain has TRBV5-6 and TRBJ2-7, with a weak D call TRBD2 (6 bases). Trimming took 5 bases from V and 0 from J, leaving 15 bases between them. The CDR3 runs to 15 residues. CDR1 and CDR2 (germline): SGHDT, YYEEEE. CDR3 DNA sequence: TGTGCCAGCAGTCTACCGGGAGAGAGCTCCTACGAGCAGTACTTC. As protein: CASSLPGESSYEQYF.

V gene TRBV28 combines with J gene TRBJ2-7; D might be TRBD2 (6 bases). V lost 5 bases and J lost 3, with 17 bases in between. This CDR3 has 15 amino acids. The germline V gene encodes CDR1 MDHEN and CDR2 SYDVKM. CDR3 protein: CASSEGTVAVYEQYF. CDR3 nucleotides: TGTGCCAGCAGTGAAGGGACTGTGGCGGTCTACGAGCAGTACTTC.

This clonotype was observed many times. V is TRBV29-1 and J is TRBJ2-1; 7 nucleotides match TRBD1. This CDR3 is 12 amino acids long. After removal of 3 bases from V and 9 bases from J, the junction contained 5 bases not matched to a gene. Germline V lookup: CDR1 SQVTM, CDR2 ANQGSEA. As DNA, the CDR3 is TGCAGCGTTGACCCGGGACAGATTGAGCAGTTCTTC. Protein: CSVDPGQIEQFF.

The rearrangement uses TRBV6-5 and TRBJ2-3; unclear D gene. Germline lookup yields CDR1 MNHEY and CDR2 SVGAGI. CDR3 size: 14 residues. Between the trimmed V and J ends, which lost 2 bases and 0 bases, there was a span of 6 bases. CDR3 sequence reads: CASSYDPSTDTQYF. CDR3 nucleotide sequence: TGTGCCAGCAGTTACGATCCTAGCACAGATACGCAGTATTTT.

The V gene is TRBV7-2, the J gene TRBJ2-5; 10 bases map to TRBD1. Germline lookup yields CDR1 SGHTA and CDR2 FQGNSA. The CDR3 loop spans 17 amino acids. Trimming cost V 3 bases and J 2 bases; bases outside gene matches: 9. The CDR3 sequence: CASSLGRQGARQETQYF. The CDR3 DNA reads as TGTGCCAGCAGCTTGGGAAGACAGGGGGCGCGGCAAGAGACCCAGTACTTC.

This clonotype was counted at least ten times. V gene TRBV4-2 combines with J gene TRBJ2-3; TRBD1 agrees at 7 bases. CDR3 length equals 14 residues. With V trimmed by 6 bases and J by 2 bases, 5 bases remained unmatched. Germline CDR1 and CDR2: LGHNA and YNFKEQ. The CDR3 nucleotides are TGTGCCAGCAGGCCGGGACAGTACACAGATACGCAGTATTTT. This encodes CASRPGQYTDTQYF.

The chain links TRBV28 to TRBJ1-4; tentative D call: TRBD1 (5 bases). CDR1 and CDR2 from the germline V gene are MDHEN and SYDVKM. The CDR3 spans 16 residues. Trimming left V 1 base short and J 6 bases short, with 15 bases between. CDR3 in DNA: TGTGCCAGCAGTTTATCTTGGGGGATCGCGGATGAAAAACTGTTTTTT. Translation gives CASSLSWGIADEKLFF. Variable domain in full (rest from reference TRBV28 and TRBJ1-4): DVKVTQSSRYLVKRTGEKVFLECVQDMDHENMFWYRQDPGLGLRLIYFSYDVKMKEKGDIPEGYSVSREKKERFSLILESASTNQTSMYLCASSLSWGIADEKLFFGSGTQLSVL.

In this sample, this clonotype turned up a few times. This chain uses TRBV6-5 with TRBJ2-5; D is tentatively TRBD1 or TRBD2 (6 bases each). Trimming took 3 bases from V and 2 from J, leaving 19 bases between them. CDR1 MNHEY and CDR2 SVGAGI come from the germline V gene. The CDR3 is 17 residues long. CDR3 sequence reads: CASSYNFGGGQQETQYF. The CDR3 coding sequence is TGTGCCAGCAGTTATAATTTCGGGGGCGGGCAGCAAGAGACCCAGTACTTC.

DNA for the CDR3: TGTGCCAGCAGCTTAGACGGACAGGACACCGGGGAGCTGTTTTTT. Translated: CASSLDGQDTGELFF. The chain joins TRBV11-2 to TRBJ2-2, with TRBD1 identical over 7 bases. Unmatched junction bases numbered 1, after V lost 0 bases and J lost 3 bases. The CDR3 spans 15 residues. CDR1 SGHAT and CDR2 FQNNGV come from the germline V gene.

This clonotype has a handful of counts. The chain carries TRBV7-2 and TRBJ1-2, with D perhaps TRBD1 (5 bases). Germline assignment: CDR1 SGHTA and CDR2 FQGNSA. The CDR3 runs 12 residues. V was pared by 5 bases and J by 13 bases, with 17 bases between. CDR3 coding DNA: TGTGCCAGCAGCACGAACCGGGAGGGGAGCACCTTC. It translates to CASSTNREGSTF.